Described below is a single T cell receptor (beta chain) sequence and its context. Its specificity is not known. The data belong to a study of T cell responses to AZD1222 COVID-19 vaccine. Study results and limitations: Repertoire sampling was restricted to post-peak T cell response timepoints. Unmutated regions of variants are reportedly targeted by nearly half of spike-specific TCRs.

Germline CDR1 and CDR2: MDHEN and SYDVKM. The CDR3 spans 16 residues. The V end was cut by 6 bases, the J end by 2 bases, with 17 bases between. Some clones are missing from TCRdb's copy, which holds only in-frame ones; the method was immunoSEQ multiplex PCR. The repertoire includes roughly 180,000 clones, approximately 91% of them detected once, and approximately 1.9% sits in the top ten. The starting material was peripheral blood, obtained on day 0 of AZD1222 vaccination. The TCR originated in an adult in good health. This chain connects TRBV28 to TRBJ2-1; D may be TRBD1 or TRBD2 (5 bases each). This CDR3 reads CASSLGLRGPYNEQFF. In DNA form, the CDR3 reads TGTGCCAGCAGCCTAGGGTTGAGGGGCCCCTACAATGAGCAGTTCTTC.